This TCR beta chain came from a study of blood T cell repertoires in COVID-19. Across the whole study: Specimens from acute and convalescent COVID-19 originated in the United States, Italy and Spain. PBMCs, B-cell-depleted T cells, or T cells provided the cDNA or gDNA that made up the material.

This clone was detected only once. It was during active infection that Seattle patients were enrolled and then longitudinally followed. Methods used by the authors: Estimation of nucleated cell counts was performed using reference gene primer amplification. Using immunoSEQ multiplex PCR, the repertoire was profiled, and TCRdb retains in-frame clones only, with some absent. V, J and clone size reflect that table, while D and trimming were determined from the DNA. Among approximately 160,000 clones, more than 85% were seen once, and the ten largest hold around 2%. The sequenced sample was peripheral blood. The receptor was derived from a woman aged 60-70 years with COVID-19, enrolled during active disease.

CDR3: CASSLGDITYGYTF. In DNA, the CDR3 is TGTGCCAGCAGCTTGGGGGACATCACCTATGGCTACACCTTC. The rearrangement joins TRBV5-4 to TRBJ1-2; tentatively, D is TRBD1 (6 bases). V lost 0 bases, J lost 4 bases, and 10 bases lay in between. The CDR3 loop spans 14 amino acids. Germline V gives CDR1 SGHNT, CDR2 YYREEE (reference sequence).